This T cell receptor (beta chain) was recovered during a study of T cell responses to AZD1222 COVID-19 vaccine. Assay: immunoSEQ multiplex PCR; the TCRdb copy retains only in-frame clones and omits some. The sample consists of 150,000 to 200,000 clones, around 90% of them appearing once. V gave up 2 bases and J gave up 4 bases, with 14 bases separating them. This CDR3 has 15 residues. Looked up from germline, CDR1 is MNHEY and CDR2 is SVGAGI. The clonotype originates from an adult in good health. The starting material was peripheral blood, obtained on day 0 of AZD1222 vaccination. The gene calls are TRBV6-5 and TRBJ2-5; D is perhaps TRBD2 (7 bases). CDR3 sequence: CASSYMGGLRETQYF. In DNA, the CDR3 is TGTGCCAGCAGTTACATGGGGGGGCTGAGAGAGACCCAGTACTTC.